This T cell receptor beta chain was sequenced in a study of blood T cells in healthy people across ages. Trimming took off 6 bases at V and 0 bases at J, with 15 bases between the two ends. The CDR3 totals 14 residues. From germline, CDR1 is SQVTM and CDR2 ANQGSEA. Next came a second PCR, run for roughly 7 to 12 cycles, which used a sample-barcoded 5' primer along with a J-beta primer mix. MiXCR was run by TCRdb on the 5' RACE reads, yielding one entry per CDR3 protein. Of roughly 680,000 distinct CDR3 sequences in the sample, about half are singletons; the top ten hold 25% to 35%. Concerning this clonotype: Since a much larger clone is just one base distant, this may be a read error.

V is TRBV29-1 and J is TRBJ2-7; D may be TRBD1 or TRBD2 (6 bases each). Sequences were obtained from blood. This clonotype originated in a woman aged 55-75 years in good health. This CDR3 reads CSVSRDTLSYEQYF. The DNA for the CDR3 is TGCAGCGTGTCGCGGGACACCCTCTCCTACGAGCAGTACTTC.